This T cell receptor beta chain was profiled in a study of cytomegalovirus exposure and HLA in healthy donors. General observations from the study: In a later analysis, TCR association rates varied by HLA locus: DRB1 most, HLA-C fewest. Prediction of most subjects' HLA-A and HLA-B alleles by TCR beta sequences was reportedly accurate. The authors considered a cluster of highly shared sequence variants likely to be a sequencing artifact.

As regards this clone: No antigen is known for it. At the DNA level, this CDR3 is encoded by other sequences in the same sample as well.

Germline V gene sequence: CDR1 SEHNR, CDR2 FQNEAQ (reference sequence). V shed 5 bases and J shed 4 bases, with 11 bases lying between them. This CDR3 comprises 13 residues. Healthy bone marrow donors made up the donors. The PCR had 60 Vbeta and 13 Jbeta primers. Only in-frame clones appear in the TCRdb table, and some are missing; sequencing was by immunoSEQ multiplex PCR. The data show nearly 200,000 clones, approximately 80% seen once. The sequencing input was PBMCs. This clonotype was obtained from a boy aged 2-9 years in good health and CMV-seronegative. The genes are TRBV7-9 and TRBJ1-2; maybe TRBD1 (6 bases). The CDR3 protein is CASSLGGGYGYTF. CDR3 coding DNA: TGTGCCAGCAGCCTAGGGGGGGGCTATGGCTACACCTTC.